One and the same sample provided the 22 T cell receptor beta chains below, sequenced in a study of blood T cell repertoires in COVID-19. Assay used: immunoSEQ multiplex PCR; TCRdb lists only in-frame clones, some missing. This sample has under 15,000 clones, with roughly 93% found just once. Sequenced: peripheral blood. The receptors originated from a human donor in a cohort sampled during active COVID-19.

This clone appeared once. V gene TRBV9 combines with J gene TRBJ2-3; 8 bases match TRBD2. The germline gives CDR1 SGDLS, CDR2 YYNGEE. V dropped 0 bases and J dropped 6; count of bases not matched to a gene: 9. The CDR3 spans 16 residues. The CDR3 sequence: CASSVVASSGLDTQYF. The CDR3 DNA reads TGTGCCAGCAGCGTAGTAGCTTCTAGCGGGTTGGATACGCAGTATTTT.

The chain uses TRBV27 and TRBJ2-7, with 9 bases identical to TRBD1. The CDR3 contains 15 residues. J was trimmed by 2 bases and V by 1 base; bases with no gene match: 3. Germline V gene lookup returns CDR1 MNHEY and CDR2 SMNVEV (reference sequence). As DNA, the CDR3 is TGTGCCAGCAGTTTATATGGGACAGGGACCTACGAGCAGTACTTC. It encodes CASSLYGTGTYEQYF.

The V gene is TRBV29-1, the J gene TRBJ2-2, with TRBD1 identical over 8 bases. The CDR3 extends over 15 amino acids. Germline V gene data show CDR1 as SQVTM and CDR2 as ANQGSEA. J was trimmed by 2 bases and V by 4 bases; bases with no gene match: 6. The CDR3 protein is CSVGRGTGNTGELFF. In DNA form, the CDR3 reads TGCAGCGTTGGAAGGGGGACAGGAAACACCGGGGAGCTGTTTTTT.

The chain employs TRBV7-2 and TRBJ2-3; perhaps TRBD2 as D (5 bases). The CDR3 is made up of 15 amino acids. Trimming left V 5 bases short and J 1 base short, with 13 bases between. The germline CDR1 and CDR2 sequences are SGHTA and FQGNSA. This chain's CDR3 is CASSPIAPGTDTQYF. As DNA, the CDR3 is TGTGCCAGCAGCCCTATAGCGCCAGGCACAGATACGCAGTATTTT. The full variable domain, rest sourced from reference TRBV7-2 and TRBJ2-3, is GAGVSQSPSNKVTEKGKDVELRCDPISGHTALYWYRQSLGQGLEFLIYFQGNSAPDKSGLPSDRFSAERTGGSVSTLTIQRTQQEDSAVYLCASSPIAPGTDTQYFGPGTRLTVL.

The chain links TRBV10-3 to TRBJ2-1; TRBD2 matches at 11 bases. V was clipped by 4 bases and J by 6 bases; unmatched bases: 2. The CDR3 spans 14 residues. The germline gives CDR1 ENHRY, CDR2 SYGVKD. This CDR3 is CAISGLAGSNEQFF. CDR3 coding DNA: TGTGCCATCAGTGGACTAGCGGGGAGCAATGAGCAGTTCTTC.

In the case of this clone: Other DNA sequences from this sample encode an identical CDR3 as well. The V gene is TRBV24-1, the J gene TRBJ2-1, with a tentative D call TRBD2 (5 bases). In germline, CDR1 is KGHDR, CDR2 SFDVKD. Trimming removed 5 bases from V and 0 bases from J, with 7 bases in between. The CDR3 totals 14 residues. CDR3 coding DNA: TGTGCCACCAGTGTGGGGAGCTCCTACAATGAGCAGTTCTTC. It is translated as CATSVGSSYNEQFF.

This rearrangement joins TRBV28 to TRBJ2-5, with 9 bases matching TRBD2. The germline CDR1 and CDR2 sequences are MDHEN and SYDVKM. With V trimmed by 5 bases and J by 7 bases, 11 bases remained unmatched. The CDR3 covers 15 residues. CDR3 sequence reads: CASSLSGGLWGTQYF. The DNA of the CDR3 is TGTGCCAGCAGTCTAAGCGGGGGGCTTTGGGGGACCCAGTACTTC.

V usage is TRBV4-3 and J usage is TRBJ1-1; TRBD1 might be the D (6 bases). The CDR3 is 14 residues long. Germline CDR1 LGHNA, CDR2 YSLEER. Trimming shortened V by 4 bases and J by 1 base, and 10 bases separated the two germline ends. This chain's CDR3 is CASSLRTENTEAFF. CDR3 sequence (DNA): TGCGCCAGCAGCCTTCGGACAGAGAACACTGAAGCTTTCTTT.

The J gene is TRBJ2-1, the V gene TRBV28; 7 positions agree with TRBD1. V was clipped by 4 bases and J by 6 bases; unmatched bases: 9. This CDR3 comprises 15 residues. In germline, CDR1 is MDHEN, CDR2 SYDVKM. CDR3 sequence: CASSSTGEIFNEQFF. The CDR3, as DNA: TGTGCCAGCAGTTCCACAGGGGAAATCTTCAATGAGCAGTTCTTC.

J is TRBJ2-7 and V is TRBV2, with D perhaps TRBD1 (5 bases). Deletions cut 5 bases from V and 3 bases from J, with 11 bases between. In germline, CDR1 is SNHLY, CDR2 FYNNEI. The CDR3 length is 13 residues. CDR3 loop: CASSSVGRYEQYF. The CDR3 bases are TGTGCCAGCAGTAGCGTGGGGCGCTACGAGCAGTACTTC.

The chain employs TRBV5-1 and TRBJ2-1; TRBD1 is a possible D gene (6 bases). The CDR3 totals 16 residues. Trimming shortened V by 1 base and J by 5 bases, and 16 bases separated the two germline ends. Germline lookup yields CDR1 SGHRS and CDR2 YFSETQ. The CDR3 DNA reads TGCGCCAGCAGCTTGCAATTACAGGGCCTGCACAATGAGCAGTTCTTC. Its translation: CASSLQLQGLHNEQFF.

This clone was counted a few times. This rearrangement joins TRBV5-6 to TRBJ1-1, with D unclear. CDR1 and CDR2 (germline): SGHDT, YYEEEE. V lost 4 bases, J lost 4 bases, and 11 bases lay in between. The CDR3 covers 13 residues. The CDR3: CASSAGSGTEAFF. The CDR3 DNA sequence: TGTGCCAGCAGCGCCGGTTCGGGCACTGAAGCTTTCTTT.

For the CDR3, the DNA is TGCAGCGTTCCCTTGACAGGCAGCAATCAGCCCCAGCATTTT. It encodes CSVPLTGSNQPQHF. This chain uses TRBV29-1 with TRBJ1-5; a weak D match, TRBD1 (6 bases). V lost 5 bases and J lost 1, with 12 bases in between. In germline, CDR1 is SQVTM, CDR2 ANQGSEA. This CDR3 region has 14 residues. Filled out from reference TRBV29-1 and TRBJ1-5, the complete variable domain reads SAVISQKPSRDICQRGTSLTIQCQVDSQVTMMFWYRQQPGQSLTLIATANQGSEATYESGFVIDKFPISRPNLTFSTLTVSNMSPEDSSIYLCSVPLTGSNQPQHFGDGTRLSIL.

Within the sample, this clone is large (0.1 to 1%). The J gene is TRBJ2-3, the V gene TRBV9; no clear D. This CDR3 has 14 residues. The germline CDR1 and CDR2 sequences are SGDLS and YYNGEE. V lost 0 bases, J lost 2 bases, and 7 bases lay in between. CDR3 sequence: CASSVVYYTDTQYF. The CDR3 nucleotides are TGTGCCAGCAGCGTAGTTTACTACACAGATACGCAGTATTTT. The variable domain in full, completed from reference TRBV9 and TRBJ2-3, reads DSGVTQTPKHLITATGQRVTLRCSPRSGDLSVYWYQQSLDQGLQFLIQYYNGEERAKGNILERFSAQQFPDLHSELNLSSLELGDSALYFCASSVVYYTDTQYFGPGTRLTVL.

The rearrangement links TRBV10-3 to TRBJ1-6; TRBD1 aligns across 9 bases. CDR1 is ENHRY, CDR2 SYGVKD, per germline. The CDR3 is made up of 16 amino acids. V shed 7 bases and J 11 bases; nucleotides not matched to a gene: 15. CDR3 sequence: CAITHGTGMAPPPLHF. The CDR3 bases are TGTGCCATCACTCACGGGACAGGGATGGCGCCGCCACCCCTCCACTTT.

The chain links TRBV19 to TRBJ2-2, with D possibly TRBD1 on 6 matching bases. Germline values: CDR1 LNHDA, CDR2 SQIVND (reference sequence). The CDR3 loop spans 16 amino acids. V was cut by 4 bases and J by 2 bases, with 14 bases left in between. The CDR3 DNA reads as TGTGCCAGTAGTACCCAGGGGACAAGAAACACCGGGGAGCTGTTTTTT. The encoded protein is CASSTQGTRNTGELFF.

The CDR3 DNA reads TGTGCCAGCAGTTCTTGGGGAGGCTACGAGCAGTACTTC. Residues: CASSSWGGYEQYF. The J gene is TRBJ2-7, the V gene TRBV12-3 or TRBV12-4; TRBD2 is a possible D gene (6 bases). CDR3 size: 13 residues. V lost 4 bases to trimming and J lost 3 bases, with 10 bases between them.

A single count supports this clone. The rearrangement uses TRBV25-1 and TRBJ2-7, with D possibly being TRBD1 (6 bases). Trimming removed 8 bases at V and 4 bases at J, with 18 bases between. The V gene's germline CDR1 is MGHDK and CDR2 SYGVNS. The CDR3 is 14 residues long. The CDR3 is CASARDQGSYEQYF. In nucleotides, the CDR3 is TGTGCCAGCGCCCGCGACCAGGGGAGTTACGAGCAGTACTTC.

The chain has TRBV3-1 (or the pseudogene TRBV3-2) and TRBJ2-6; TRBD2 matches at 7 bases. V lost 0 bases, J lost 1 base, and 12 bases stayed unmatched. Germline V gene data show CDR1 as LGHDT and CDR2 as YNNKEL (reference sequence). The CDR3 length is 20 residues. In DNA form, the CDR3 reads TGTGCCAGCAGCCAAGAAAGCCCGGGGGGTGTCTTGTCTGGGGCCAACGTCCTGACTTTC. Amino acid sequence: CASSQESPGGVLSGANVLTF.

The chain employs TRBV6-1 and TRBJ1-4, with a possible D match to TRBD1 (5 bases). This CDR3 is built from 13 residues. CDR1 and CDR2 (germline): MNHNS, SASEGT. Trimming shortened V by 2 bases and J by 8 bases, and 9 bases separated the two germline ends. This CDR3 is CASSEFGGEKLFF. The CDR3 bases are TGTGCCAGCAGTGAATTTGGGGGGGAAAAACTGTTTTTT.

V and J are TRBV27 and TRBJ2-1, with 7 bases that match TRBD2. Germline lookup yields CDR1 MNHEY and CDR2 SMNVEV (reference sequence). CDR3 size: 15 residues. Germline trimming cut 2 bases from V and 2 bases from J; bases unmatched to any gene: 3. The CDR3 reads CASSLRLAPYNEQFF. The CDR3 nucleotides read TGTGCCAGCAGTTTAAGACTAGCCCCCTACAATGAGCAGTTCTTC.

This clone was observed a single time. This chain uses TRBV28 with TRBJ2-3, with 10 positions matching TRBD2. The CDR3 covers 16 residues. J was trimmed by 2 bases and V by 6 bases; bases with no gene match: 8. The germline CDR1 and CDR2 sequences are MDHEN and SYDVKM. The CDR3 DNA reads TGTGCCAGCAGACCGACTAGCGGGTATAACACAGATACGCAGTATTTT. It translates to CASRPTSGYNTDTQYF.